This T cell receptor (beta chain) was documented in a study of T cell responses to AZD1222 COVID-19 vaccine. Study conclusions and caveats: Clonal diversity may have been underestimated, and the donors were mostly white British, with more females than males.

Trimming took 0 bases from V and 5 from J, leaving 11 bases between them. The CDR3 loop spans 15 amino acids. Germline CDR1 SGHRS, CDR2 YFSETQ. Details on this clone: The antigen remains undetermined.

Generated by immunoSEQ multiplex PCR, the TCRdb table keeps only in-frame clones and is missing some. The data hold roughly 120,000 clones, with 89% observed a single time. The sequenced sample was peripheral blood, obtained on day 0 of AZD1222 vaccination. The chain has TRBV5-1 and TRBJ1-4; weak D call: TRBD1 (6 bases). The sequence derives from an adult in good health. The DNA for the CDR3 is TGCGCCAGCAGCTTGGCCGACAGGCGGAATGAAAAACTGTTTTTT. This sequence encodes CASSLADRRNEKLFF.